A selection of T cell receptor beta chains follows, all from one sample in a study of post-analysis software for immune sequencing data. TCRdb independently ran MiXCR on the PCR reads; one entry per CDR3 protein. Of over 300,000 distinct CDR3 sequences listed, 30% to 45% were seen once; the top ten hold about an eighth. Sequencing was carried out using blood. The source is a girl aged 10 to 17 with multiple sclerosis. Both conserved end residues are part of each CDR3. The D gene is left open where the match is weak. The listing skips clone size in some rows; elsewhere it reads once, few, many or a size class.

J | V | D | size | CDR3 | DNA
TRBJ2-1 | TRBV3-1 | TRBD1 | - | CASSPDRGGEEQFF | TGTGCCAGCAGCCCCGACAGGGGGGGCGAGGAGCAGTTCTTC
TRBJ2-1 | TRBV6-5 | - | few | CASSYSHTSSYNEQFF | TGTGCCAGCAGTTACTCTCACACTAGCTCCTACAATGAGCAGTTCTTC
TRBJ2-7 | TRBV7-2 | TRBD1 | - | CASSRTGLQGSSYEQYF | TGTGCCAGCAGCCGGACAGGGCTTCAGGGTTCCTCCTACGAGCAGTACTTC
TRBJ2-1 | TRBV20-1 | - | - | CSAREVREQFF | TGCAGTGCTAGGGAGGTAAGGGAGCAGTTCTTC
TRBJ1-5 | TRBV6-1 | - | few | CASSVLGQGPQHF | TGTGCCAGCAGTGTACTGGGCCAAGGGCCCCAGCATTTT
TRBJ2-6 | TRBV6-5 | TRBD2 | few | CASSYSGGGYYSGANVLTF | TGTGCCAGCAGTTACTCGGGGGGGGGTTACTACTCTGGGGCCAACGTCCTGACTTTC
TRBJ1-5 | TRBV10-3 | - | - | CAISESRSSNQPQHF | TGTGCCATCAGTGAGTCGCGGTCGAGCAATCAGCCCCAGCATTTT
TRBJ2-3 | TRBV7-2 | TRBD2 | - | CASSLRLAGGGDTQYF | TGTGCCAGCAGCTTGAGACTAGCGGGGGGCGGAGATACGCAGTATTTT
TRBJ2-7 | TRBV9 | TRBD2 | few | CASSVEPGGPYEQYF | TGTGCCAGCAGCGTAGAGCCGGGAGGGCCCTACGAGCAGTACTTC
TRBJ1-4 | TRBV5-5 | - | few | CASSLIGGEKLFF | TGTGCCAGCAGCTTGATAGGGGGAGAAAAACTGTTTTTT
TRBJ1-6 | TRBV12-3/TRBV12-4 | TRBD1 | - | CASSLNPGTGVSPLHF | TGTGCCAGCAGTCTGAACCCCGGGACAGGCGTTTCACCCCTCCACTTT
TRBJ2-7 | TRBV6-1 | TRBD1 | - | CASSERFGTGATTYEQYF | TGTGCCAGCAGTGAACGGTTCGGGACAGGGGCGACAACCTACGAGCAGTACTTC
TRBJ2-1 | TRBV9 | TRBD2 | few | CASSAGGSSYNEQFF | TGTGCCAGCAGCGCGGGGGGGAGCTCCTACAATGAGCAGTTCTTC
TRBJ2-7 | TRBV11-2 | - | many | CASSLGAGRSTYEQYF | TGTGCCAGCAGCTTAGGGGCGGGCAGGTCGACCTACGAGCAGTACTTC
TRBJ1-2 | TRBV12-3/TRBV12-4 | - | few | CASSLAVNGYTF | TGTGCCAGCAGTTTGGCGGTTAATGGCTACACCTTC